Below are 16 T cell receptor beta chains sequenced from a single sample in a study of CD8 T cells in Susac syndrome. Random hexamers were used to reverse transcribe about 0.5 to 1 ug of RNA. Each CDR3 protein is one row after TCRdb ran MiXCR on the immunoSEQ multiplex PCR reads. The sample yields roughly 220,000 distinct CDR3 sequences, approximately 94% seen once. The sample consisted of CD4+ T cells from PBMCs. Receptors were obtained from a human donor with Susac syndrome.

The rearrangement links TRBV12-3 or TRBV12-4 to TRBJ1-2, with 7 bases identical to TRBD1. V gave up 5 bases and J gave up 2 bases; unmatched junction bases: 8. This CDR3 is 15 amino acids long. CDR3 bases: TGTGCCAGCAGTATAACAGGGGCCCGAAACTATGGCTACACCTTC. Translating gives CASSITGARNYGYTF.

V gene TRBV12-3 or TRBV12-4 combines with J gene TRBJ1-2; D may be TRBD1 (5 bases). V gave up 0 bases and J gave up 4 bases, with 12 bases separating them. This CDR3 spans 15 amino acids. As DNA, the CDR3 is TGTGCCAGCAGTTTAGCGCCCACAGGCCCCTATGGCTACACCTTC. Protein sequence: CASSLAPTGPYGYTF.

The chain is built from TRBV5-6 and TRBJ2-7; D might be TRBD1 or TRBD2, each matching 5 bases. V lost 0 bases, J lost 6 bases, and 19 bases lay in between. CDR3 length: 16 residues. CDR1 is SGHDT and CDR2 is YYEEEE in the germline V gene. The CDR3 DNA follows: TGTGCCAGCAGCTTGGATGGGGGTCGGGCTACTAGCGAGCAGTACTTC. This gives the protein CASSLDGGRATSEQYF.

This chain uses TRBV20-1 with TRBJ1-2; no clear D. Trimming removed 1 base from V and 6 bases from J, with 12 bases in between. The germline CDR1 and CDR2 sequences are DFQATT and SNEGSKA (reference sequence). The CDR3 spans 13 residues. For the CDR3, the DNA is TGCAGTGCTAGAGTCGAGGGCCCCCATGGCTACACCTTC. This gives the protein CSARVEGPHGYTF.

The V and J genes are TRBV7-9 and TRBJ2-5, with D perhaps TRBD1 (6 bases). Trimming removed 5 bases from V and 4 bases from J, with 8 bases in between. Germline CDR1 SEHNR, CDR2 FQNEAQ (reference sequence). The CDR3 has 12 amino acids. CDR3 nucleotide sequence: TGTGCCAGCAGCCTACAGGGAGAGACCCAGTACTTC. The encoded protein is CASSLQGETQYF.

The CDR3, as DNA: TGTGCCAGCAGTTACCCATCTAGTAGGGGAAACCAGCCCCAGCATTTT. Encoded protein: CASSYPSSRGNQPQHF. J is TRBJ1-5 and V is TRBV6-2 or TRBV6-3; TRBD1 is a possible D gene (5 bases). The CDR3 runs 16 residues. Looked up from germline, CDR1 is MNHEY and CDR2 is SVGEGT. V lost 2 bases to trimming and J lost 7 bases, with 18 bases between them.

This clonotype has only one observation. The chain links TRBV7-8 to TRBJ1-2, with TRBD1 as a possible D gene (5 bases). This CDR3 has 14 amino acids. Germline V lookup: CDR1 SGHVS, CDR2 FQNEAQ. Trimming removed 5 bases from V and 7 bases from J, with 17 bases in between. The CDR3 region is CASSPRAQGSGYTF. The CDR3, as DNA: TGTGCCAGCAGCCCTAGGGCGCAGGGAAGTGGCTACACCTTC. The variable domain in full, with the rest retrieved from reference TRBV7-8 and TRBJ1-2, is GAGVSQSPRYKVAKRGQDVALRCDPISGHVSLFWYQQALGQGPEFLTYFQNEAQLDKSGLPSDRFFAERPEGSVSTLKIQRTQQEDSAVYLCASSPRAQGSGYTFGSGTRLTVV.

The DNA of the CDR3 is TGTGCCAGCAGCTCGGACAGGGTTAATCAGCCCCAGCATTTT. Translating it yields CASSSDRVNQPQHF. The chain couples TRBV7-9 to TRBJ1-5, with 8 bases identical to TRBD1. This CDR3 spans 14 amino acids. Per germline, CDR1 SEHNR and CDR2 FQNEAQ (reference sequence). The V gene end was trimmed by 4 bases and the J gene end by 4 bases; junction bases not matched to a gene: 3.

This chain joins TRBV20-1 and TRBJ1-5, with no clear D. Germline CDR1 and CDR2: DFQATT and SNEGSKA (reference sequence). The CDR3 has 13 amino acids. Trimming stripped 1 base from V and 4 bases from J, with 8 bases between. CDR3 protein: CSARAPGNQPQHF. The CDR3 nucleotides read TGCAGTGCTAGAGCTCCGGGAAATCAGCCCCAGCATTTT.

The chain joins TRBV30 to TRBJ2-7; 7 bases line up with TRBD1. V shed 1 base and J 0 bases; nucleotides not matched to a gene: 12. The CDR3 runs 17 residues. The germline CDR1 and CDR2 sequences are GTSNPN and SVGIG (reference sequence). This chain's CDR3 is CAWSGTFGQATSYEQYF. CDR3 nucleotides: TGTGCCTGGAGTGGAACATTCGGACAGGCGACCTCCTACGAGCAGTACTTC.

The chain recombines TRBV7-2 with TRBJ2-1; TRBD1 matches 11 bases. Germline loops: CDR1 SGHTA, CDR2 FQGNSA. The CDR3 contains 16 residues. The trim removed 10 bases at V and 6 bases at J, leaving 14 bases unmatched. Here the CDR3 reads CATPKDSGQGGNEQFF. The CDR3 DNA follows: TGTGCCACCCCAAAGGATTCGGGACAGGGGGGCAATGAGCAGTTCTTC.

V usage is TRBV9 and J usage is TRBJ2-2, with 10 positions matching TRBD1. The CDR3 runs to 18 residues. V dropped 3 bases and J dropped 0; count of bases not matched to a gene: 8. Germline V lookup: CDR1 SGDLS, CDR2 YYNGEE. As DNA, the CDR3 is TGTGCCAGCAGCGCGGGGGGCGGGACAGGGGCGAACACCGGGGAGCTGTTTTTT. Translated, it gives CASSAGGGTGANTGELFF.

The CDR3 DNA follows: TGCAGTGCTAGACCAGGACAGCTTAACTATGGCTACACCTTC. This encodes CSARPGQLNYGYTF. The chain has TRBV20-1 and TRBJ1-2; weak D call: TRBD1 (6 bases). The CDR3 totals 14 residues. Germline CDR1 is DFQATT and CDR2 is SNEGSKA (reference sequence). V was clipped by 2 bases and J by 1 base, with 11 bases between them.

This CDR3 reads CASSFQGAIGSPLHF. The CDR3, as DNA: TGTGCCAGCAGTTTCCAGGGGGCAATAGGGTCACCCCTCCACTTT. The rearrangement links TRBV12-3 or TRBV12-4 to TRBJ1-6, with 8 bases lining up with TRBD1. This CDR3 has 15 amino acids. V lost 3 bases and J lost 10; bases outside the gene matches: 8.

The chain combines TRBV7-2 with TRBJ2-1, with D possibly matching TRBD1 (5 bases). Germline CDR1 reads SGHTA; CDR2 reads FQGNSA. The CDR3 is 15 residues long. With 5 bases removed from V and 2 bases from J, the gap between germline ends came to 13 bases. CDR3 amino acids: CASSPSVTAYNEQFF. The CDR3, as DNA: TGTGCCAGCAGCCCCTCGGTGACAGCCTACAATGAGCAGTTCTTC.

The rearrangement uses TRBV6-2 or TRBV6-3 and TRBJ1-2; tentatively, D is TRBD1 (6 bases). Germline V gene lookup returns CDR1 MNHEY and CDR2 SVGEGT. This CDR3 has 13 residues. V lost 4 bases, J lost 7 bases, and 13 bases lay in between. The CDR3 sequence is CASSSTGILGYTF. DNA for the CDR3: TGTGCCAGCAGTTCGACAGGCATCCTTGGCTACACCTTC.